This TCR beta chain was captured in a study of shared clonotypes between healthy human individuals. Study at large: Two female and a few male donors aged 18 to 49 were enrolled. Study-level points and caveats: Compared with memory subsets, naive subsets generally had larger estimated richness. Limited genetic and exposure-history diversity came from having few donors.

For every subset, genomic DNA was evenly distributed across several immunoSEQ plates. TCRdb's copy holds only in-frame clones and misses some; the assay was immunoSEQ multiplex PCR. Of 2 million to 2.5 million clones detected, over 90% appear once; the ten largest clones hold about 0.37%. On this clone itself: Its antigen is unidentified.

This CDR3 region has 19 residues. The V segment lost 5 bases and the J segment 0 bases; nucleotides outside the gene matches: 9. Looked up from germline, CDR1 is LNHDA and CDR2 is SQIVND (reference sequence). Input material: naive CD4+ T cells from PBMCs. The subset is: CD45RA+ positively selected. This TCR derives from a man aged 18 to 29 in good health. Some clones in this sample may be carry-over from other donors' samples. V gene TRBV19 combines with J gene TRBJ2-4; 14 positions match TRBD2. The CDR3 is CASSLGLAGGIPAKNIQYF. CDR3 DNA: TGTGCCAGTAGTCTCGGACTAGCGGGAGGTATCCCAGCCAAAAACATTCAGTACTTC.